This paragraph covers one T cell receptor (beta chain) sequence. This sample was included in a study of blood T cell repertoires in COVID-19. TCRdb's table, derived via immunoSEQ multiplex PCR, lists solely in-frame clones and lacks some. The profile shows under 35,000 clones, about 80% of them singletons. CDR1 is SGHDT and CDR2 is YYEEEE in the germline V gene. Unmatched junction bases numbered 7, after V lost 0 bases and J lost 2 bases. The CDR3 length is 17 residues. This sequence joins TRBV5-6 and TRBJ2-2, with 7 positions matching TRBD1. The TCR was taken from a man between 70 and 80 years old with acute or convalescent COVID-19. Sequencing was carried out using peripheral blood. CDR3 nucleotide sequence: TGTGCCAGCAGCTTGGAGACAGGGTCCTTCAACACCGGGGAGCTGTTTTTT. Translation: CASSLETGSFNTGELFF.